Below are 5 T cell receptor beta chains sequenced from a single sample in a study of T cells in women clearing cervical HPV infection. Repertoires were generated with immunoSEQ multiplex PCR, while TCRdb's copy carries only in-frame clones and drops some. Here the sample table reports 35,000 to 45,000 clones. Material: blood buffy coat. The receptors stem from a woman aged 18 to 75 with a cervical HPV16 infection that either progressed to CIN3+ or cleared (not recorded which).

Worth noting for this clone: The CDR3 end lies 3 residues beyond the end of the read and is filled in from the germline J gene. V gene TRBV7-3 combines with J gene TRBJ2-3, with TRBD2 identical over 8 bases. V was clipped by 5 bases and J by 4 bases; unmatched bases: 14. The CDR3 runs 17 residues. CDR1 and CDR2 from the germline V gene are SGHTA and FQGTGA. The sequenced CDR3 bases are TGTGCCAGCAGCCCCTCAGATGGGGGACTAGGCCCAGATACG. Encoded protein: CASSPSDGGLGPDT. The CDR3, in full, reads CASSPSDGGLGPDTQYF.

On this clone: The read comes to an end 3 residues before the CDR3 does, leaving the germline J gene to fill in the end. J is TRBJ2-2 and V is TRBV28; 9 bases agree with TRBD2. Trimming removed 6 bases from V and 6 bases from J; junction bases left unmatched: 11. The germline V gene has CDR1 MDHEN and CDR2 SYDVKM. The CDR3 runs 16 residues. The CDR3 loop reads CASSSRGSGSPGELFF. CDR3 bases read: TGTGCCAGCAGCTCCCGAGGTAGCGGGAGCCCCGGGGAG.

For this clone: The CDR3 end lies 3 residues beyond the end of the read and is filled in from the germline J gene. V is TRBV7-9 and J is TRBJ1-2; D uncertain. Per germline, CDR1 SEHNR and CDR2 FQNEAQ (reference sequence). This CDR3 spans 14 amino acids. CDR3 sequence reads: CASSLVGGAYDYTF. CDR3 DNA, as far as it was read: TGTGCCAGCAGCTTAGTCGGCGGAGCCTACGAC.

As for this clone: Read data end 3 residues before the CDR3 end; the end is taken from the germline J gene. J is TRBJ2-2 and V is TRBV12-5, with TRBD1 matching over 8 bases. V gave up 5 bases and J gave up 5 bases; unmatched junction bases: 4. Germline V gives CDR1 LGHNT, CDR2 FRNRAP. The CDR3 covers 14 residues. Incomplete CDR3 DNA: TGTGCTAGTGGTCCGGACAGGGAAACCGGGGAG. Its protein is CASGPDRETGE. The full CDR3 sequence reads CASGPDRETGELFF.

Partial CDR3 DNA: TGTGCCATCAGAGGGGAGGGCAATCAGCCC. It encodes CAIRGEGNQP. The entire CDR3 is CAIRGEGNQPQHF. The rearrangement joins TRBV10-3 to TRBJ1-5; possibly TRBD1 for D (5 bases). The observed sequence ends 3 residues before the CDR3 terminus, with the missing tail filled in from the germline J gene. Germline V gene data show CDR1 as ENHRY and CDR2 as SYGVKD. The CDR3 is made up of 13 amino acids. Trimming took 6 bases from V and 2 from J, leaving 8 bases between them.